The 7 T cell receptor beta chains given below trace back to one sample, sequenced in a study of human T cells and chemical hapten exposure (dated by TCRdb to about 2021). Preparation of the library involved RACE. TCRdb lists the instrument as NextSeq 500. TCRdb passed the public sequencing reads through fastp at Q25 and MiXCR, retaining productive beta sequences. Merged by CDR3 protein, the rows form single entries marked with the most common genes and DNA. This sample holds some 96,000 distinct CDR3 sequences; 7.5% to 10% were observed only once. Just over 2% of the sample is in the top ten clones. The time point label here, explained by the study, means: patch test 2, 6 weeks after DPC sensitization. What the treatment or condition label conveys for this sample: therapeutic diphenylcyclopropenone sensitization with weekly scalp DPC. The starting material was whole blood, obtained in connection with sensitization to the hapten diphenylcyclopropenone (DPC). These receptors all stem from a woman aged 40 to 50 with alopecia areata. Some clones in this sample may be carry-over from other donors' samples.

The rearrangement links TRBV27 to TRBJ2-7; tentative D call: TRBD2 (5 bases). CDR1 and CDR2 from the germline V gene are MNHEY and SMNVEV (reference sequence). Trimming took 4 bases from V and 0 from J, leaving 7 bases between them. The CDR3 totals 13 residues. CDR3: CASSWGVSYEQYF. CDR3 bases: TGTGCCAGCAGTTGGGGAGTCTCCTACGAGCAGTACTTC.

This clonotype was seen repeatedly, ten times or more. The chain employs TRBV12-3 or TRBV12-4 and TRBJ2-5; D not certain. This CDR3 is built from 13 residues. Deletions cut 6 bases from V and 5 bases from J, with 13 bases between. The CDR3 DNA follows: TGTGCCAGCAGACCTCGGACCGCGGAGACCCAGTACTTC. It specifies CASRPRTAETQYF.

The rearrangement links TRBV5-4 to TRBJ2-4, with D uncertain. The CDR3 is 17 amino acids. The V gene's germline CDR1 is SGHNT and CDR2 YYREEE (reference sequence). Trimming took 0 bases from V and 2 from J, leaving 15 bases between them. CDR3 in amino acids: CASSLDDTHLTKNIQYF. CDR3 coding DNA: TGTGCCAGCAGCTTGGACGACACGCATTTGACCAAAAACATTCAGTACTTC. Supplemented by reference TRBV5-4 and TRBJ2-4, the full variable domain reads ETGVTQSPTHLIKTRGQQVTLRCSSQSGHNTVSWYQQALGQGPQFIFQYYREEENGRGNFPPRFSGLQFPNYSSELNVNALELDDSALYLCASSLDDTHLTKNIQYFGAGTRLSVL.

In its sample, this clonotype was seen many times. The J gene is TRBJ2-7, the V gene TRBV4-2; a possible D gene is TRBD1 (5 bases). Trimming removed 2 bases from V and 0 bases from J, with 17 bases in between. CDR1 is LGHNA, CDR2 YNFKEQ, per germline. This CDR3 is 17 amino acids long. This CDR3 reads CASSQPTHQGVSYEQYF. Here the CDR3 DNA reads TGTGCCAGCAGCCAACCTACGCACCAGGGCGTCTCCTACGAGCAGTACTTC.

This clonotype was detected a few times. The V gene is TRBV3-2, the J gene TRBJ2-1; the table names TRBD2, a call not compared with the DNA. TRBV3-2 is shown as a pseudogene. The CDR3 runs 19 residues. For the CDR3, the DNA is TGTGCCAGCAGTCGAGACCCGGGACTAGCGGGAGAAGACTACAATGAGCAGTTCTTC. Its protein is CASSRDPGLAGEDYNEQFF.

Note on this clonotype: Since a much larger clone is just one base distant, this may be a read error. The chain links TRBV2 to TRBJ2-5; D may be TRBD1 (6 bases). The CDR3 totals 13 residues. From germline, CDR1 is SNHLY and CDR2 FYNNEI. The V and J ends lost 5 bases and 1 base respectively, with 8 bases between them. Here the CDR3 DNA reads TGTGCCAGCAGTCGGGACACCCAAGAGACCCAGTACTTC. This codes for CASSRDTQETQYF.

This clonotype has more than one count but fewer than ten. The chain combines TRBV10-3 with TRBJ1-1; 9 positions agree with TRBD1. V trimming: 6 bases; J trimming: 5 bases; junction bases outside the gene matches: 7. Germline loops: CDR1 ENHRY, CDR2 SYGVKD. The CDR3 has 14 residues. In nucleotides, the CDR3 is TGTGCCATCAGGAACAGGGGGCTAGAAACTGAAGCTTTCTTT. Translation: CAIRNRGLETEAFF.